One and the same sample provided the 10 T cell receptor beta chains below, sequenced in a study of blood T cell repertoires in COVID-19. TCRdb's copy holds only in-frame clones and misses some; the assay was immunoSEQ multiplex PCR. The sample has some 290,000 clones, roughly 86% seen once. What was sequenced was peripheral blood. These receptors were collected from a woman between 25 and 40 years old with COVID-19, enrolled during active disease.

This chain joins TRBV5-4 and TRBJ1-3, with a possible D match to TRBD1 (5 bases). Germline CDR1 SGHNT, CDR2 YYREEE (reference sequence). CDR3 length: 14 residues. Between the trimmed V and J ends, which lost 0 bases and 2 bases, there was a span of 6 bases. The CDR3 loop is CASSLEGPGNTIYF. CDR3 DNA: TGTGCCAGCAGCTTGGAGGGGCCTGGAAACACCATATATTTT.

V gene TRBV2 combines with J gene TRBJ1-2; 12 bases fit TRBD1. This CDR3 spans 15 amino acids. Trimming took 7 bases from V and 8 from J; bases not matched to a gene: 11. The germline V gene has CDR1 SNHLY and CDR2 FYNNEI. The CDR3: CASKKGQGATRGYTF. The DNA of the CDR3 is TGTGCCAGCAAGAAGGGACAGGGGGCAACGAGAGGCTACACCTTC.

This sequence joins TRBV11-2 and TRBJ1-1; D is perhaps TRBD1 (6 bases). Looked up from germline, CDR1 is SGHAT and CDR2 is FQNNGV. The ends were cut back, 0 bases at V and 0 bases at J, with 11 bases in the middle. This CDR3 is built from 16 residues. The CDR3 spells CASSLDLGGMNTEAFF. The CDR3 bases are TGTGCCAGCAGCTTAGATCTTGGGGGCATGAACACTGAAGCTTTCTTT. Filled out from reference TRBV11-2 and TRBJ1-1, the complete variable domain reads EAGVAQSPRYKIIEKRQSVAFWCNPISGHATLYWYQQILGQGPKLLIQFQNNGVVDDSQLPKDRFSAERLKGVDSTLKIQPAKLEDSAVYLCASSLDLGGMNTEAFFGQGTRLTVV.

This chain joins TRBV24-1 and TRBJ1-2; TRBD1 might be the D (5 bases). V was clipped by 5 bases and J by 3 bases, with 9 bases between them. Germline-derived CDR1 and CDR2 are KGHDR and SFDVKD. CDR3 length equals 13 residues. CDR3 nucleotides: TGTGCCACCAGTGGCGCAGGGTACTATGGCTACACCTTC. This codes for CATSGAGYYGYTF.

V usage is TRBV7-8 and J usage is TRBJ1-1; no definite D call. The germline CDR1 and CDR2 sequences are SGHVS and FQNEAQ. V was trimmed by 1 base and J by 2 bases, leaving 11 bases between them. The CDR3 length is 15 residues. The CDR3 bases are TGTGCCAGCAGCTTAGTCCCAGGTACAAACACTGAAGCTTTCTTT. The encoded protein is CASSLVPGTNTEAFF.

This clone appeared a single time. This chain joins TRBV15 and TRBJ2-7, with D tentatively TRBD2 (5 bases). Trimming removed 3 bases from V and 9 bases from J, with 12 bases in between. Germline CDR1 is LNHNV and CDR2 is YYDKDF (reference sequence). The CDR3 length is 12 residues. The CDR3 region has the DNA TGTGCCACCAGCAGCGCGGCTGGAGGGCAGTACTTC. Its protein is CATSSAAGGQYF.

The chain couples TRBV5-1 to TRBJ1-5, with a tentative D call TRBD1 (5 bases). V lost 2 bases and J 7 bases, leaving 13 bases between the germline ends. The CDR3 spans 14 residues. Germline CDR1 SGHRS, CDR2 YFSETQ. In DNA form, the CDR3 reads TGCGCCAGCAGCTTAGACGGGGGGAGGCAGCCCCAGCATTTT. Protein: CASSLDGGRQPQHF.

The chain is built from TRBV29-1 and TRBJ1-3, with a tentative D call TRBD1 (5 bases). Germline values: CDR1 SQVTM, CDR2 ANQGSEA. V gave up 2 bases and J gave up 11 bases, with 13 bases separating them. The CDR3 has 12 amino acids. CDR3 DNA sequence: TGCAGCGTTGAACAGGGCCCGGGGGCCATATATTTT. The encoded protein is CSVEQGPGAIYF.

This clone was observed a single time. The CDR3 loop reads CASSLSSVHYGYTF. Here the CDR3 DNA reads TGTGCCAGCAGTTTATCGTCCGTCCACTATGGCTACACCTTC. V and J are TRBV27 and TRBJ1-2, with D unresolved. With 0 bases removed from V and 3 bases from J, the gap between germline ends came to 8 bases. The germline V gene encodes CDR1 MNHEY and CDR2 SMNVEV (reference sequence). This CDR3 is 14 amino acids long.

V usage is TRBV19 and J usage is TRBJ1-1; D gene unclear. The CDR3 loop spans 15 amino acids. Deletions cut 6 bases from V and 0 bases from J, with 14 bases between. CDR1 and CDR2 (germline): LNHDA, SQIVND (reference sequence). The CDR3 region is CASRLGSRLNTEAFF. CDR3 in DNA: TGTGCCAGTAGACTGGGTAGCCGCCTGAACACTGAAGCTTTCTTT.